The rows below give T cell receptor beta chains drawn from one sample of a study of CD8+ T cells in alopecia areata. Method: immunoSEQ multiplex PCR; TCRdb's copy keeps in-frame clones and lacks some. The data show fewer than 100,000 clones, just over 70% seen once. Sequences were derived from CD8+ T cells sorted from blood, sampled around week 44, from a patient treated with tofacitinib. The receptors come from a human donor with alopecia areata. CDR3s include the opening cysteine and the closing phenylalanine or tryptophan. Each record gives: D gene, clone size, J gene, V gene, CDR3 protein, CDR3 DNA. A D gene is named only where the DNA matches it firmly. Not all rows give a size; the values are once, few, many and, for expanded clones, a class.

-	-	TRBJ1-2	TRBV30	CAWSEVAAQGGYTF	TGTGCCTGGAGTGAGGTGGCGGCCCAGGGCGGCTACACCTTC
TRBD1	-	TRBJ1-5	TRBV30	CAWSVGGHQPQHF	TGTGCCTGGAGTGTAGGGGGCCATCAGCCCCAGCATTTT
-	-	TRBJ1-1	TRBV7-9	CASSPNVRSQGHTEAFF	TGTGCCAGCAGCCCGAACGTCCGGAGTCAGGGACACACTGAAGCTTTCTTT
TRBD1	-	TRBJ2-1	TRBV25-1	CASSEDRVGEQFF	TGTGCCAGCAGTGAAGACAGGGTAGGTGAGCAGTTCTTC
-	-	TRBJ1-1	TRBV6-1	CASSARRINTEAFF	TGTGCCAGCAGCGCCAGACGGATAAACACTGAAGCTTTCTTT
-	-	TRBJ1-6	TRBV27	CASSFKPLGSPLHF	TGTGCCAGCAGTTTTAAGCCCCTTGGGTCACCCCTCCACTTT
-	few	TRBJ1-1	TRBV19	CASSTGAYTEAFF	TGTGCCAGTAGTACAGGGGCTTACACTGAAGCTTTCTTT
TRBD2	few	TRBJ2-1	TRBV11-1	CASSLEAGGSNEQFF	TGTGCCAGCAGCTTAGAGGCGGGGGGATCTAATGAGCAGTTCTTC
-	-	TRBJ1-5	TRBV2	CASTGGSNQPQHF	TGTGCCAGCACAGGTGGTAGCAATCAGCCCCAGCATTTT
-	-	TRBJ2-7	TRBV2	CASSEFKVEQYF	TGTGCCAGCAGTGAGTTTAAGGTGGAGCAGTACTTC
TRBD1	-	TRBJ1-1	TRBV11-2	CASSLVGGQVAFF	TGTGCCAGCAGCTTAGTGGGAGGACAGGTGGCTTTCTTT
-	few	TRBJ2-7	TRBV7-9	CASSQGFEQYF	TGTGCCAGCAGCCAGGGTTTCGAGCAGTACTTC
TRBD1	-	TRBJ1-5	TRBV6-5	CASSPGQGYQPQHF	TGTGCCAGCAGTCCGGGACAGGGCTATCAGCCCCAGCATTTT